A selection of T cell receptor beta chains follows, all from one sample in a study of blood T cell repertoires in COVID-19. Some clones are missing from TCRdb's copy, which holds only in-frame ones; the method was immunoSEQ multiplex PCR. The sample consists of more than 300,000 clones, over 85% of them appearing once. Specimen: PBMCs or T cells enriched from blood (not recorded which). All receptors derive from a woman aged 25 to 39 who had recovered from COVID-19. Each CDR3 is given with its conserved first and last residue. D genes are given only for firm matches. Clone size, where shown, is once, few, many, or a class for clones that have expanded.

v_gene: TRBV10-3
j_gene: TRBJ2-1
d_gene: .
abundance: .
CDR3nt: TGTGCCATCAGAGGCCCAGACAGCCAGCAGTTCTTC
CDR3aa: CAIRGPDSQQFF

v_gene: TRBV6-5
j_gene: TRBJ2-7
d_gene: .
abundance: .
CDR3nt: TGTGCCAGCAGCTCGATGGTAACAGGCTCTAGCGAGCAGTACTTC
CDR3aa: CASSSMVTGSSEQYF

v_gene: TRBV7-8
j_gene: TRBJ2-3
d_gene: .
abundance: .
CDR3nt: TGTGCCAGCAGCTCTTTTGGTCGGGGCACAGATACGCAGTATTTT
CDR3aa: CASSSFGRGTDTQYF

v_gene: TRBV4-1
j_gene: TRBJ1-4
d_gene: TRBD1
abundance: .
CDR3nt: TGCGCCAGCAGCCAAGGGGACAGCTTTAATGAAAAACTGTTTTTT
CDR3aa: CASSQGDSFNEKLFF

v_gene: TRBV5-1
j_gene: TRBJ1-1
d_gene: TRBD1
abundance: .
CDR3nt: TGCGCCAGCAGCCCGGACAGGGAGGGGAACACTGAAGCTTTCTTT
CDR3aa: CASSPDREGNTEAFF

v_gene: TRBV12-5
j_gene: TRBJ2-5
d_gene: TRBD1
abundance: few
CDR3nt: TGTGCTAGTGGTTTGGCAGAAAAGACAGGGTGGCAGGAGACCCAGTACTTC
CDR3aa: CASGLAEKTGWQETQYF

v_gene: TRBV6-5
j_gene: TRBJ1-1
d_gene: TRBD1
abundance: .
CDR3nt: TGTGCCAGCAGTATTACGGGACAGGGCACTGAAGCTTTCTTT
CDR3aa: CASSITGQGTEAFF

v_gene: TRBV5-1
j_gene: TRBJ2-1
d_gene: TRBD1
abundance: .
CDR3nt: TGCGCCAGCAGCTTGGCTTTATCTACAGGGGGCAGTCAAAATGAGCAGTTCTTC
CDR3aa: CASSLALSTGGSQNEQFF

v_gene: TRBV27
j_gene: TRBJ1-1
d_gene: .
abundance: .
CDR3nt: TGTGCCAGCAGACCGGGGGGGAACACTGAAGCTTTCTTT
CDR3aa: CASRPGGNTEAFF

v_gene: TRBV29-1
j_gene: TRBJ2-1
d_gene: TRBD2
abundance: .
CDR3nt: TGCAGCGTTGAAGGGAGTAGCGGGAGCGCGGACAATGAGCAGTTCTTC
CDR3aa: CSVEGSSGSADNEQFF

v_gene: TRBV7-9
j_gene: TRBJ2-6
d_gene: TRBD2
abundance: .
CDR3nt: TGTGCCAGCAGCTCCACCGGCGGGAGGGCCTCTGGGGCCAACGTCCTGACTTTC
CDR3aa: CASSSTGGRASGANVLTF

v_gene: TRBV20-1
j_gene: TRBJ2-7
d_gene: TRBD2
abundance: few
CDR3nt: TGCAGTGCTAGTTTGTCGGGAGGGCTGTATTACGAGCAGTACTTC
CDR3aa: CSASLSGGLYYEQYF

v_gene: TRBV18
j_gene: TRBJ1-3
d_gene: .
abundance: .
CDR3nt: TGTGCCAGCTCAGGGAGCTCTGGAAACACCATATATTTT
CDR3aa: CASSGSSGNTIYF

v_gene: TRBV20-1
j_gene: TRBJ1-5
d_gene: TRBD1
abundance: once
CDR3nt: TGCAGTGCTAGTCGGGCGACTATAGGGACAGGGGGTAATCAGCCCCAGCATTTT
CDR3aa: CSASRATIGTGGNQPQHF

v_gene: TRBV7-2
j_gene: TRBJ2-7
d_gene: TRBD1
abundance: .
CDR3nt: TGTGCCAGCAGCCCGCGGACAGGGGATTACGAGCAGTACTTC
CDR3aa: CASSPRTGDYEQYF

v_gene: TRBV5-1
j_gene: TRBJ2-7
d_gene: TRBD2
abundance: few
CDR3nt: TGCGCCAGCAGCTTGTTTCTGAGGACTAGCGGGCCCTACGAGCAGTACTTC
CDR3aa: CASSLFLRTSGPYEQYF

v_gene: TRBV7-9
j_gene: TRBJ1-5
d_gene: .
abundance: once
CDR3nt: TGTGCCAGCAGCTCCGGTAGCCAGCCCCAGCATTTT
CDR3aa: CASSSGSQPQHF

v_gene: TRBV6-4
j_gene: TRBJ1-2
d_gene: TRBD1
abundance: .
CDR3nt: TGTGCCAGCAGTGACTCCGGACAGGGGGTTGGTGGCTACACCTTC
CDR3aa: CASSDSGQGVGGYTF

v_gene: TRBV6-5
j_gene: TRBJ1-5
d_gene: .
abundance: .
CDR3nt: TGTGCCAGCGGTATGGTAGGTGCAGGAAATCAGCCCCAGCATTTT
CDR3aa: CASGMVGAGNQPQHF

v_gene: TRBV9
j_gene: TRBJ1-4
d_gene: .
abundance: .
CDR3nt: TGTGCCAGCAGCCCACGACTCGGTTCGGGTGAAAAACTGTTTTTT
CDR3aa: CASSPRLGSGEKLFF

v_gene: TRBV6-5
j_gene: TRBJ1-1
d_gene: .
abundance: once
CDR3nt: TGTGCCAGCAGATCCTCGGAGGCTGCCGTATCTGAAGCTTTCTTT
CDR3aa: CASRSSEAAVSEAFF

v_gene: TRBV5-1
j_gene: TRBJ1-3
d_gene: .
abundance: .
CDR3nt: TGCGCCAGCAGCTTGATAGCCAGCTCTGGAAACACCATATATTTT
CDR3aa: CASSLIASSGNTIYF

v_gene: TRBV10-3
j_gene: TRBJ2-7
d_gene: .
abundance: .
CDR3nt: TGTGCCATCAGGGCGGGGGCCGAGCAGTACTTC
CDR3aa: CAIRAGAEQYF

v_gene: TRBV30
j_gene: TRBJ1-4
d_gene: .
abundance: few
CDR3nt: TGTGCCTACTCGAGGGAGGTGGTCGATGAAAAACTGTTTTTT
CDR3aa: CAYSREVVDEKLFF

v_gene: TRBV18
j_gene: TRBJ2-5
d_gene: .
abundance: .
CDR3nt: TGTGCCAGCTCATCCACCTACAGCCAAGAGACCCAGTACTTC
CDR3aa: CASSSTYSQETQYF

v_gene: TRBV15
j_gene: TRBJ2-2
d_gene: TRBD1
abundance: .
CDR3nt: TGTGCCACCTCCCCGGGACAGGGGGCAGGAACCGGGGAGCTGTTTTTT
CDR3aa: CATSPGQGAGTGELFF

v_gene: TRBV19
j_gene: TRBJ1-3
d_gene: .
abundance: .
CDR3nt: TGTGCCAGTAGTATTTCGGCGTGGCAGGCTGGAAACACCATATATTTT
CDR3aa: CASSISAWQAGNTIYF

v_gene: TRBV7-2
j_gene: TRBJ1-5
d_gene: TRBD1
abundance: .
CDR3nt: TGTGCCAGCAGCTTAGTTAGCCCCGGGACAGGGGGGGAGCCCCAGCATTTT
CDR3aa: CASSLVSPGTGGEPQHF

v_gene: TRBV10-2
j_gene: TRBJ2-7
d_gene: TRBD1
abundance: .
CDR3nt: TGCGCCAGCAGCGGGACAGGGGGGACCTACGAGCAGTACTTC
CDR3aa: CASSGTGGTYEQYF

v_gene: TRBV10-3
j_gene: TRBJ2-1
d_gene: .
abundance: .
CDR3nt: TGTGCCATCAGTGAAACCCCGCTAGGTTCGGGCAATGAGCAGTTCTTC
CDR3aa: CAISETPLGSGNEQFF

v_gene: TRBV30
j_gene: TRBJ1-1
d_gene: TRBD1
abundance: few
CDR3nt: TGTGCCTGGAGTCCCACCGGACAGGGAGCTACTTTCTTT
CDR3aa: CAWSPTGQGATFF

v_gene: TRBV28
j_gene: TRBJ1-1
d_gene: TRBD1
abundance: .
CDR3nt: TGTGCCAGCAGTCGAGAGACAGGGATGAACACTGAAGCTTTCTTT
CDR3aa: CASSRETGMNTEAFF

v_gene: TRBV4-2
j_gene: TRBJ1-3
d_gene: .
abundance: .
CDR3nt: TGTGCCAGCAGCCCTACGGGGGGCTCTGGAAACACCATATATTTT
CDR3aa: CASSPTGGSGNTIYF

v_gene: TRBV6-5
j_gene: TRBJ1-5
d_gene: .
abundance: .
CDR3nt: TGTGCCAGCAGCCCAGGGTTTCTAGGTCAGCCCCAGCATTTT
CDR3aa: CASSPGFLGQPQHF

v_gene: TRBV18
j_gene: TRBJ2-2
d_gene: .
abundance: .
CDR3nt: TGTGCCAGCTCACCACAGGGAGACACCGGGGAGCTGTTTTTT
CDR3aa: CASSPQGDTGELFF

v_gene: TRBV27
j_gene: TRBJ1-5
d_gene: .
abundance: .
CDR3nt: TGTGCCAGCGGGGGCCCCTATAGCAATCAGCCCCAGCATTTT
CDR3aa: CASGGPYSNQPQHF

v_gene: TRBV12-3/TRBV12-4
j_gene: TRBJ1-2
d_gene: .
abundance: .
CDR3nt: TGTGCCAGCAGTTCAGGGGTTGTGGATGGCTACACCTTC
CDR3aa: CASSSGVVDGYTF

v_gene: TRBV6-5
j_gene: TRBJ1-1
d_gene: TRBD1
abundance: .
CDR3nt: TGTGCCAGCAGCCGCTCCGGGACAGCCACTGAAGCTTTCTTT
CDR3aa: CASSRSGTATEAFF

v_gene: TRBV6-5
j_gene: TRBJ1-5
d_gene: .
abundance: once
CDR3nt: TGTGCCAGCCTCCAGACAGATAGCAATCAGCCCCAGCATTTT
CDR3aa: CASLQTDSNQPQHF

v_gene: TRBV28
j_gene: TRBJ1-5
d_gene: .
abundance: .
CDR3nt: TGTGCCAGCAGCCACGGTCAGGTGAACCGTGGTTATCAGCCCCAGCATTTT
CDR3aa: CASSHGQVNRGYQPQHF

v_gene: TRBV9
j_gene: TRBJ1-3
d_gene: TRBD1
abundance: .
CDR3nt: TGTGCCAGCAGCGTAGCCGCAGGGGGACCTGGAAACACCATATATTTT
CDR3aa: CASSVAAGGPGNTIYF

v_gene: TRBV2
j_gene: TRBJ2-1
d_gene: .
abundance: .
CDR3nt: TGTGCCAGCATGTCCCAGCAGCTAGCTCATGAGCAGTTCTTC
CDR3aa: CASMSQQLAHEQFF

v_gene: TRBV18
j_gene: TRBJ1-1
d_gene: .
abundance: .
CDR3nt: TGTGCCAGCTCACGCGATATGGGGATACAGGGAATGAACACTGAAGCTTTCTTT
CDR3aa: CASSRDMGIQGMNTEAFF

v_gene: TRBV6-5
j_gene: TRBJ1-2
d_gene: TRBD1
abundance: once
CDR3nt: TGTGCCAGCAGAGACGGACAGGCCAACTATGGCTACACCTTC
CDR3aa: CASRDGQANYGYTF

v_gene: TRBV10-2
j_gene: TRBJ2-7
d_gene: .
abundance: .
CDR3nt: TGCGCCAGCAGTACGGGGGGCGGGAGACGCTACGAGCAGTACTTC
CDR3aa: CASSTGGGRRYEQYF

v_gene: TRBV25-1
j_gene: TRBJ1-5
d_gene: .
abundance: few
CDR3nt: TGTGCCAGCAGTGAACACACAACCAATCAGCCCCAGCATTTT
CDR3aa: CASSEHTTNQPQHF

v_gene: TRBV7-9
j_gene: TRBJ2-7
d_gene: .
abundance: .
CDR3nt: TGTGCCATTGGGAGCGGTAGCCGGGGAGGATGGCGCGAGCAGTACTTC
CDR3aa: CAIGSGSRGGWREQYF

v_gene: TRBV7-2
j_gene: TRBJ2-3
d_gene: .
abundance: .
CDR3nt: TGTGCCAGCAGCTCACAGAACACAGATACGCAGTATTTT
CDR3aa: CASSSQNTDTQYF

v_gene: TRBV5-1
j_gene: TRBJ1-3
d_gene: .
abundance: .
CDR3nt: TGCGCCAGCAGCTTGGTCCTAAGGAGTTCTGGAAACACCATATATTTT
CDR3aa: CASSLVLRSSGNTIYF

v_gene: TRBV5-4
j_gene: TRBJ1-2
d_gene: .
abundance: .
CDR3nt: TGTGCCAGCAGCCCCGATGGCAACTATGGCTACACCTTC
CDR3aa: CASSPDGNYGYTF

v_gene: TRBV11-2
j_gene: TRBJ1-2
d_gene: .
abundance: .
CDR3nt: TGTGCCAGCAGCTCCTATTCCGGGATCCGCGGTGCCTATGGCTACACCTTC
CDR3aa: CASSSYSGIRGAYGYTF

v_gene: TRBV3-1/TRBV3-2
j_gene: TRBJ2-3
d_gene: .
abundance: .
CDR3nt: TGTGCCAGCAGCCAACACTTAGGGAGTAATTCAGATACGCAGTATTTT
CDR3aa: CASSQHLGSNSDTQYF

v_gene: TRBV7-9
j_gene: TRBJ2-1
d_gene: TRBD2
abundance: .
CDR3nt: TGTGCCAGCAGCTCACTAGCGAATTCGTACAATGAGCAGTTCTTC
CDR3aa: CASSSLANSYNEQFF

v_gene: TRBV5-1
j_gene: TRBJ2-2
d_gene: .
abundance: .
CDR3nt: TGCGCCAGCAGCATCGGACAGACCAGAACCGGGGAGCTGTTTTTT
CDR3aa: CASSIGQTRTGELFF

v_gene: TRBV19
j_gene: TRBJ1-3
d_gene: .
abundance: few
CDR3nt: TGTGCCAGTAGTACCCCCTCGCCGGGAGAGGCGGGAAACACCATATATTTT
CDR3aa: CASSTPSPGEAGNTIYF

v_gene: TRBV18
j_gene: TRBJ2-7
d_gene: .
abundance: .
CDR3nt: TGTGCCAGCTCAGCGACAGCTACCTACGAGCAGTACTTC
CDR3aa: CASSATATYEQYF

v_gene: TRBV6-5
j_gene: TRBJ2-3
d_gene: TRBD1
abundance: .
CDR3nt: TGTGCCAGCAAGCTGGGACAGGGGGCATCAGATACGCAGTATTTT
CDR3aa: CASKLGQGASDTQYF

v_gene: TRBV11-3
j_gene: TRBJ1-5
d_gene: .
abundance: .
CDR3nt: TGTGCCAGCAGCTTAGGAACCCCGCCAGGCAGGGACTTCAATCAGCCCCAGCATTTT
CDR3aa: CASSLGTPPGRDFNQPQHF